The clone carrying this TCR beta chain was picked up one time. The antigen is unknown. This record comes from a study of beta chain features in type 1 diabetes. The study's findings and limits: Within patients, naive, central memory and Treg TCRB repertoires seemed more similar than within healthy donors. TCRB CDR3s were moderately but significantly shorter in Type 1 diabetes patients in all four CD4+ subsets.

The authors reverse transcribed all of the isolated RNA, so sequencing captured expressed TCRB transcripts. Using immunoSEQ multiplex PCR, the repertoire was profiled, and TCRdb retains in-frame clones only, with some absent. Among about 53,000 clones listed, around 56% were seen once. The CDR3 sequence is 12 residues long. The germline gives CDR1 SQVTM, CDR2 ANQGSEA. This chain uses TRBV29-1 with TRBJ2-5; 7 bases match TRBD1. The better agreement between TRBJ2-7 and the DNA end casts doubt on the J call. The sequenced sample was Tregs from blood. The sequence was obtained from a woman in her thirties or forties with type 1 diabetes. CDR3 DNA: TGCAGCGTTTGGGACAGCTCCTACGAGCAGTACTTC. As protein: CSVWDSSYEQYF.